Following are 18 T cell receptor beta chains from one sample sequenced in a study of blood T cell repertoires in COVID-19. Measured with immunoSEQ multiplex PCR; TCRdb has only the in-frame clones, and not every one. This sample yields some 200,000 clones, of which 80% to 90% are seen a single time; 7.5% to 10% belongs to the top ten. The sequenced sample was PBMCs or T cells enriched from blood (not recorded which). The receptors were sampled from a man aged 35 to 55 who had recovered from COVID-19.

The V and J genes are TRBV30 and TRBJ1-6, with TRBD1 identical over 7 bases. CDR3 length: 14 amino acids. V shed 2 bases, J shed 13 bases, and the junction held 11 bases outside the gene matches. Germline V gene lookup returns CDR1 GTSNPN and CDR2 SVGIG (reference sequence). CDR3 in amino acids: CAWSTPGQSWPLHF. Written as DNA, the CDR3 is TGTGCCTGGAGTACACCGGGACAGAGCTGGCCCCTCCACTTT.

This sequence joins TRBV29-1 and TRBJ1-2, with D uncertain. V was cut by 3 bases and J by 7 bases, with 9 bases left in between. The V gene's germline CDR1 is SQVTM and CDR2 ANQGSEA. The CDR3 is made up of 11 amino acids. CDR3 DNA: TGCAGCGTTGATGCGGGCTCTGGCTACACCTTC. Residues: CSVDAGSGYTF.

The chain links TRBV21-1 to TRBJ2-1; the tabulated D call, TRBD1, remains unverified against the DNA. TRBV21-1 is recorded as a pseudogene. CDR3 length: 15 amino acids. CDR3 sequence: CASSTRDRAIDEQFF. The CDR3 DNA follows: TGTGCCAGCAGCACTCGGGACAGGGCTATCGATGAGCAGTTCTTC.

V is TRBV2 and J is TRBJ1-1; D remains ambiguous. Between the trimmed V and J ends, which lost 6 bases and 2 bases, there was a span of 10 bases. The germline gives CDR1 SNHLY, CDR2 FYNNEI. The CDR3 runs 13 residues. CDR3 nucleotides: TGTGCCAGCAGGACCGACAAAAACACTGAAGCTTTCTTT. Protein sequence: CASRTDKNTEAFF.

The chain is built from TRBV7-3 and TRBJ2-1, with TRBD1 identical over 8 bases. Looked up from germline, CDR1 is SGHTA and CDR2 is FQGTGA. There are 15 residues in the CDR3. The V gene end was trimmed by 0 bases and the J gene end by 8 bases; junction bases not matched to a gene: 6. CDR3 bases: TGTGCCAGCAGCTTAACTACAGGGGGTGGATATGAGCAGTTCTTC. This gives the protein CASSLTTGGGYEQFF.

This rearrangement joins TRBV27 to TRBJ1-2, with D tentatively TRBD1 (6 bases). V was pared by 3 bases and J by 4 bases, with 9 bases between. Germline V gene sequence: CDR1 MNHEY, CDR2 SMNVEV (reference sequence). The CDR3 runs 13 residues. CDR3 nucleotide sequence: TGTGCCAGCAGTTTCGGGGGGCCCTATGGCTACACCTTC. Translated: CASSFGGPYGYTF.

This clone was found a few times. The CDR3 region has the DNA TGTGCCAGCAGTTTATCTAGCGAGGGATTTGTTGAGCAGTTCTTC. Its protein is CASSLSSEGFVEQFF. The rearrangement links TRBV27 to TRBJ2-1, with D maybe TRBD2 (5 bases). CDR3 size: 15 residues. Trimming left V 0 bases short and J 9 bases short, with 15 bases between. The germline CDR1 and CDR2 sequences are MNHEY and SMNVEV (reference sequence).

V usage is TRBV19 and J usage is TRBJ2-2; TRBD1 agrees at 7 bases. Germline-derived CDR1 and CDR2 are LNHDA and SQIVND (reference sequence). V was pared by 4 bases and J by 6 bases, with 2 bases of the junction left unmatched. The CDR3 covers 13 residues. CDR3 bases: TGTGCCAGTAGTAATACAGGGGCCGGGGAGCTGTTTTTT. Residues: CASSNTGAGELFF.

This clone has only one observation. This chain joins TRBV2 and TRBJ1-1, with 9 bases that match TRBD1. This CDR3 spans 14 amino acids. The J segment lost 4 bases and the V segment lost 7 bases, leaving 7 bases of the junction unmatched. Germline V gives CDR1 SNHLY, CDR2 FYNNEI. The chain's CDR3 is CASMPRQGVTEAFF. The DNA for the CDR3 is TGTGCCAGCATGCCTCGACAGGGGGTCACTGAAGCTTTCTTT.

This chain connects TRBV19 to TRBJ2-3, with 7 nucleotides matching TRBD2. Germline values: CDR1 LNHDA, CDR2 SQIVND (reference sequence). J lost 0 bases, V lost 5 bases, and 5 bases had no gene match. CDR3 length equals 15 residues. The CDR3 bases are TGTGCCAGTAGTCTTCTAGCGGCTAGCACAGATACGCAGTATTTT. It translates to CASSLLAASTDTQYF. Combining the CDR3 with reference TRBV19 and TRBJ2-3 gives the whole variable domain DGGITQSPKYLFRKEGQNVTLSCEQNLNHDAMYWYRQDPGQGLRLIYYSQIVNDFQKGDIAEGYSVSREKKESFPLTVTSAQKNPTAFYLCASSLLAASTDTQYFGPGTRLTVL.

The chain combines TRBV27 with TRBJ2-1; the match to TRBD1 covers 9 bases. J lost 3 bases, V lost 3 bases, and 9 bases had no gene match. CDR3 length: 17 residues. CDR1 MNHEY and CDR2 SMNVEV come from the germline V gene (reference sequence). The CDR3 region has the DNA TGTGCCAGCAGTTTTGGAGCCCCGGGACAGGGCTACAATGAGCAGTTCTTC. Translation gives CASSFGAPGQGYNEQFF.

The CDR3 loop reads CASSLAGQPPGNTIYF. The CDR3 bases are TGTGCCAGCAGCTTAGCAGGGCAGCCTCCTGGAAACACCATATATTTT. J is TRBJ1-3 and V is TRBV5-4, with a tentative D call TRBD1 (5 bases). The V and J ends lost 2 bases and 2 bases respectively, with 14 bases between them. The germline gives CDR1 SGHNT, CDR2 YYREEE (reference sequence). This CDR3 spans 16 amino acids. The complete variable domain, with remaining parts taken from reference TRBV5-4 and TRBJ1-3, reads ETGVTQSPTHLIKTRGQQVTLRCSSQSGHNTVSWYQQALGQGPQFIFQYYREEENGRGNFPPRFSGLQFPNYSSELNVNALELDDSALYLCASSLAGQPPGNTIYFGEGSWLTVV.

The rearrangement joins TRBV6-2 or TRBV6-3 to TRBJ1-2; D not resolved. Trimming pared 2 bases from V and 3 bases from J, leaving 7 bases between. Germline CDR1 MNHEY, CDR2 SVGEGT. The CDR3 is 13 residues long. The CDR3: CASSYGPDYGYTF. DNA of the CDR3: TGTGCCAGCAGTTACGGGCCTGACTATGGCTACACCTTC.

This clone has a single count. The chain links TRBV4-1 to TRBJ2-1, with D possibly TRBD2 on 6 matching bases. This CDR3 is 14 amino acids long. V dropped 1 base and J dropped 7 bases, with 11 bases sitting between them. Germline loops: CDR1 MGHRA, CDR2 YSYEKL. The DNA of the CDR3 is TGCGCCAGCAGCCAAGGCGGGATGGGGAATGAGCAGTTCTTC. Protein sequence: CASSQGGMGNEQFF.

The V gene is TRBV5-4, the J gene TRBJ1-6, with 7 bases aligning to TRBD1. CDR1 is SGHNT and CDR2 is YYREEE in the germline V gene (reference sequence). The CDR3 covers 16 residues. Losses at the gene ends were 2 bases for V and 5 bases for J; bases not matched to a gene: 7. In DNA form, the CDR3 reads TGTGCCAGCAGCTTAAACGGACAGGTTAATAATTCACCCCTCCACTTT. Translation: CASSLNGQVNNSPLHF. The full variable domain, in which reference TRBV5-4 and TRBJ1-6 provide the parts outside the CDR3, is ETGVTQSPTHLIKTRGQQVTLRCSSQSGHNTVSWYQQALGQGPQFIFQYYREEENGRGNFPPRFSGLQFPNYSSELNVNALELDDSALYLCASSLNGQVNNSPLHFGNGTRLTVT.

This chain joins TRBV4-1 and TRBJ1-1; a weak D match, TRBD1 (5 bases). There are 14 residues in the CDR3. Germline loops: CDR1 MGHRA, CDR2 YSYEKL. The V and J ends lost 4 bases and 1 base respectively, with 10 bases between them. The CDR3 region is CASSRVGGNTEAFF. The CDR3 region has the DNA TGCGCCAGCAGCCGTGTGGGGGGGAACACTGAAGCTTTCTTT.

This chain links TRBV24-1 with TRBJ1-2; 7 positions match TRBD1. CDR3 length equals 15 residues. CDR1 and CDR2 from the germline V gene are KGHDR and SFDVKD. J was trimmed by 3 bases and V by 3 bases; bases with no gene match: 6. CDR3 coding DNA: TGTGCCACCAGTGATCAGACAGGGTTGGACTATGGCTACACCTTC. It yields the protein CATSDQTGLDYGYTF.

The chain joins TRBV12-3 or TRBV12-4 to TRBJ1-5; D call uncertain. The CDR3 extends over 12 amino acids. The V end was cut by 2 bases, the J end by 6 bases, with 5 bases between. The CDR3 region is CASSLIGQPQHF. In DNA, the CDR3 is TGTGCCAGCAGTTTAATCGGTCAGCCCCAGCATTTT.